A single sample gave rise to the 20 T cell receptor beta chains below, sequenced in a study of blood T cells in healthy people across ages. For the second PCR, which ran for roughly 7 to 11 cycles, a sample-barcoded 5' primer and a J-beta primer mix were used. In TCRdb, the 5' RACE reads were re-called with MiXCR into one record per CDR3 protein. The sample consists of 1.4 million to 1.5 million distinct CDR3 sequences, roughly 45% of them appearing once. Source material: blood. These receptors originate from a woman aged 18-35 years in good health.

J is TRBJ2-5 and V is TRBV20-1; D gene unclear. The CDR3 is 13 amino acids. Trimming pared 3 bases from V and 0 bases from J, leaving 8 bases between. Germline values: CDR1 DFQATT, CDR2 SNEGSKA (reference sequence). Written as DNA, the CDR3 is TGCAGTGCTAGGAAAGGCAACCAAGAGACCCAGTACTTC. It encodes CSARKGNQETQYF.

The chain couples TRBV12-3 or TRBV12-4 to TRBJ1-2; D perhaps matches TRBD1 (6 bases). Trimming took off 5 bases at V and 4 bases at J, with 14 bases between the two ends. This CDR3 contains 14 residues. This CDR3 reads CASSVPGTSYGYTF. The DNA for the CDR3 is TGTGCCAGCAGTGTGCCCGGGACATCCTATGGCTACACCTTC.

The CDR3 here is CASSLTRESYGYTF. In nucleotides, the CDR3 is TGTGCCAGCAGCTTAACCAGGGAAAGCTATGGCTACACCTTC. This chain links TRBV7-9 with TRBJ1-2; tentatively, D is TRBD1 (5 bases). This CDR3 has 14 residues. Trimming pared 2 bases from V and 4 bases from J, leaving 11 bases between. Germline V gives CDR1 SEHNR, CDR2 FQNEAQ (reference sequence).

The chain carries TRBV7-2 and TRBJ2-5; 9 bases align to TRBD2. The CDR3 contains 16 residues. Unmatched junction bases numbered 6, after V lost 0 bases and J lost 4 bases. In germline, CDR1 is SGHTA, CDR2 FQGNSA. CDR3 residues: CASSLAGGGARETQYF. The CDR3 DNA reads as TGTGCCAGCAGCTTAGCGGGCGGGGGGGCCAGAGAGACCCAGTACTTC.

The chain uses TRBV30 and TRBJ1-1, with TRBD1 as a possible D gene (6 bases). The V gene's germline CDR1 is GTSNPN and CDR2 SVGIG (reference sequence). The CDR3 has 15 residues. Trimming cost V 5 bases and J 2 bases, with 18 bases left between them. The CDR3 sequence is CAWDWGAIGNTEAFF. DNA for the CDR3: TGTGCCTGGGATTGGGGGGCCATAGGAAACACTGAAGCTTTCTTT.

The rearrangement joins TRBV2 to TRBJ1-2, with 7 bases lining up with TRBD1. The V and J ends lost 1 base and 8 bases, in that order; junction bases with no gene match: 4. Germline V gene data show CDR1 as SNHLY and CDR2 as FYNNEI. The CDR3 loop spans 13 amino acids. This CDR3 is CASSEEGAQGYTF. Here the CDR3 DNA reads TGTGCCAGCAGTGAAGAGGGGGCGCAAGGCTACACCTTC.

The chain joins TRBV2 to TRBJ2-7; no definite D call. The CDR3 consists of 15 residues. V was clipped by 3 bases and J by 2 bases, with 14 bases between them. Germline loops: CDR1 SNHLY, CDR2 FYNNEI. This chain's CDR3 is CASSESHSPPYEQYF. As DNA, the CDR3 is TGTGCCAGCAGTGAGAGCCACTCCCCCCCCTACGAGCAGTACTTC. The full variable domain, in which reference TRBV2 and TRBJ2-7 provide the parts outside the CDR3, is EPEVTQTPSHQVTQMGQEVILRCVPISNHLYFYWYRQILGQKVEFLVSFYNNEISEKSEIFDDQFSVERPDGSNFTLKIRSTKLEDSAMYFCASSESHSPPYEQYFGPGTRLTVT.

This clonotype was counted ten times or more. The V call is TRBV29-1, the J call TRBJ2-7, with TRBD1 identical over 10 bases. The CDR3 has 15 residues. After removal of 8 bases from V and 4 bases from J, the junction contained 14 bases not matched to a gene. Germline V gene lookup returns CDR1 SQVTM and CDR2 ANQGSEA. The CDR3 coding sequence is TGCAGCCCAGCGCCTCTTGACAGGGGGCTGTACGAGCAGTACTTC. It yields the protein CSPAPLDRGLYEQYF.

The chain joins TRBV5-1 to TRBJ2-1, with 14 bases lining up with TRBD2. Trimming took 4 bases from V and 6 from J; bases not matched to a gene: 6. Germline assignment: CDR1 SGHRS and CDR2 YFSETQ. The CDR3 sequence is 16 residues long. For the CDR3, the DNA is TGCGCCAGCAGCCCGGGACTAGCGGGAGTGACCAATGAGCAGTTCTTC. This sequence encodes CASSPGLAGVTNEQFF.

This chain connects TRBV6-1 to TRBJ2-5, with D possibly being TRBD1 (5 bases). The end of the DNA fits TRBJ2-7 better, so the J call may be wrong. The germline V gene encodes CDR1 MNHNS and CDR2 SASEGT. The CDR3 is 15 amino acids. The DNA of the CDR3 is TGTGCCAGCAGTGTTGACCTGGGGCCCTCTCTCGAGCAGTACTTC. Encoded protein: CASSVDLGPSLEQYF.

The chain recombines TRBV6-5 with TRBJ2-5; D is unresolved. The V end lost 8 bases, the J end lost 11 bases, and 18 bases lay between the germline ends. CDR3 size: 12 residues. Germline V gene sequence: CDR1 MNHEY, CDR2 SVGAGI. The CDR3 DNA follows: TGTGCCAGCCCGGACGGGTACAATGAGCAGTACTTC. Translated: CASPDGYNEQYF.

The V gene is TRBV7-8, the J gene TRBJ2-6, with TRBD1 as a possible D gene (5 bases). The V and J ends lost 2 bases and 4 bases respectively, with 15 bases between them. The CDR3 has 17 amino acids. Germline-derived CDR1 and CDR2 are SGHVS and FQNEAQ. The CDR3 reads CASSLSQGTWGANVLTF. CDR3 coding DNA: TGTGCCAGCAGCTTATCCCAGGGTACTTGGGGGGCCAACGTCCTGACTTTC.

This clonotype has just a few counts. The rearrangement links TRBV15 to TRBJ1-1, with 10 nucleotides matching TRBD1. The CDR3 covers 16 residues. J gave up 7 bases and V 0 bases, and 8 bases lay outside the gene matches. Germline V CDR1 and CDR2: LNHNV, YYDKDF (reference sequence). The CDR3 nucleotides are TGTGCCACCAGCAGAGAGGGACAGGGGTTTAAGGGTGAAGCTTTCTTT. It specifies CATSREGQGFKGEAFF.

This clonotype was detected only once. The J gene is TRBJ2-5, the V gene TRBV3-1; a weak D match, TRBD1 (5 bases). Matching the DNA end better, TRBJ2-7 makes the J call doubtful. CDR1 and CDR2 from the germline V gene are LGHDT and YNNKEL (reference sequence). This CDR3 has 15 amino acids. DNA for the CDR3: TGTGCCAGCAGCCAAGGGGGCAGTAGGGTTCGCGAGCAGTACTTC. Translation gives CASSQGGSRVREQYF.

This clonotype was seen more than once but under ten times. The rearrangement uses TRBV6-5 and TRBJ1-2, with TRBD1 as a possible D gene (6 bases). The CDR3 is 15 residues long. Trimming cost V 2 bases and J 7 bases, with 17 bases left between them. Germline lookup yields CDR1 MNHEY and CDR2 SVGAGI. The chain's CDR3 is CASSYTRQVPRGYTF. In DNA form, the CDR3 reads TGTGCCAGCAGTTACACACGACAGGTCCCGCGTGGCTACACCTTC.

The genes are TRBV27 and TRBJ2-3; the match to TRBD2 covers 13 bases. V shed 5 bases, J shed 8 bases, and the junction held 10 bases outside the gene matches. The germline CDR1 and CDR2 sequences are MNHEY and SMNVEV (reference sequence). The CDR3 covers 16 residues. In DNA, the CDR3 is TGTGCCAGCAGTCCGACCGGGACTAGCGGGGCGGGTACGCAGTATTTT. It is translated as CASSPTGTSGAGTQYF.

This clonotype has only a few counts. The CDR3 DNA is TGCGCCAGCAGCCAAGGACTAGCGGGGGGGCCTACCAAAAACATTCAGTACTTC. It specifies CASSQGLAGGPTKNIQYF. The V call is TRBV4-1, the J call TRBJ2-4; TRBD2 agrees at 14 bases. The CDR3 is 18 amino acids. Trimming removed 1 base from V and 2 bases from J; junction bases left unmatched: 4. Germline V gene data show CDR1 as MGHRA and CDR2 as YSYEKL.

This rearrangement joins TRBV6-6 to TRBJ2-2, with TRBD2 matching over 13 bases. V lost 5 bases to trimming and J lost 2 bases; unmatched junction nucleotides: 5. The CDR3 is 17 amino acids. From germline, CDR1 is MNHNY and CDR2 SVGAGI (reference sequence). This chain's CDR3 is CASSRTSGGLNTGELFF. Here the CDR3 DNA reads TGTGCCAGCAGTCGGACTAGCGGGGGACTAAACACCGGGGAGCTGTTTTTT.

V is TRBV12-3 or TRBV12-4 and J is TRBJ2-5; a possible D gene is TRBD2 (5 bases). The V and J ends lost 3 bases and 11 bases respectively, with 13 bases between them. The CDR3 contains 12 residues. The CDR3: CASSFFEGEQYF. The CDR3 bases are TGTGCCAGCAGTTTTTTTGAGGGTGAGCAGTACTTC.

This clonotype showed up just a few times. The chain joins TRBV4-1 to TRBJ2-1; D is ambiguous. CDR1 is MGHRA, CDR2 YSYEKL, per germline. The CDR3 is made up of 17 amino acids. Trimming left V 0 bases short and J 6 bases short, with 18 bases between. The CDR3 sequence is CASSQDRSGVARNEQFF. CDR3 DNA: TGCGCCAGCAGCCAAGATAGGAGTGGGGTAGCACGCAATGAGCAGTTCTTC.